This T cell receptor beta chain was documented in a study of T-cell memory formation after mild COVID-19. Findings and limits, study-wide: A balance of CD4 and CD8 characterized clones contracting day 15 to 85, whereas later expanders leaned CD4+.

Comments on this clonotype: Its target is not known.

TCR alpha and TCR beta cDNA libraries carrying sample barcodes and UMIs were produced by 5'RACE using constant-segment primers. TCRdb independently ran MiXCR on the 5' RACE reads; one entry per CDR3 protein. Among roughly 600,000 distinct CDR3 sequences listed, approximately 19% were seen once. The CDR3 spans 13 residues. Per the germline V gene, CDR1 is DFQATT and CDR2 is SNEGSKA (reference sequence). The ends lost 1 base at V and 5 bases at J; junction bases unmatched: 3. Sequencing input: PBMCs or a T cell subset sorted from them (not recorded which). The chain carries TRBV20-1 and TRBJ2-3; 7 bases match TRBD2. This receptor was identified in an adult woman who had mild COVID-19 (a few samples of this study predate the infection). Cell type and time point are not known. The CDR3 DNA reads as TGCAGTGCTAGAGTGGTAGCGGGAGATACGCAGTATTTT. Its translation is CSARVVAGDTQYF.